This T cell receptor beta chain was sequenced during a study of blood T cell repertoires in COVID-19. Assay: immunoSEQ multiplex PCR; the TCRdb copy retains only in-frame clones and omits some. The sample has approximately 300,000 clones, about 85% seen once. Per the germline V gene, CDR1 is MDHEN and CDR2 is SYDVKM. This CDR3 has 18 residues. As for this clone: The germline gene is not matched at one end of the junction; a read error may be the cause.

This clonotype was sampled from a human donor with COVID-19, enrolled during active disease. The donor label of this sample is uncertain. The sample consisted of peripheral blood. The chain joins TRBV28 to TRBJ2-2; TRBD1 matches at 9 bases. CDR3 nucleotides: TGTGCCATCAGTTGGAAGGGAACCGGGACAGGGTTCACCGGGGAGCTGTTTTTT. This encodes CAISWKGTGTGFTGELFF.